This TCR beta chain came from a study of blood T cell repertoires in COVID-19. Study overall: Sites across the United States, Italy and Spain contributed samples from acute and convalescent COVID-19.

From germline, CDR1 is SGHRS and CDR2 YFSETQ. V was pared by 4 bases and J by 5 bases, with 9 bases of the junction left unmatched. This CDR3 region has 15 residues. Authors' processing steps: Using reference gene primer amplification, nucleated cell counts were estimated. The data were produced by immunoSEQ multiplex PCR, yet TCRdb's version contains in-frame clones alone and is incomplete. For V, J and clone size, that table is used; D and trimming come from the DNA. The sample has around 250,000 clones, more than 75% seen once; the top ten hold 1.5% to 2%. This clonotype originated in a woman in her forties or fifties who had recovered from COVID-19. The sequenced sample was PBMCs or T cells enriched from blood (not recorded which). V gene TRBV5-1 combines with J gene TRBJ2-7; 10 positions match TRBD1. The CDR3: CASSPGTGAFDEQYF. The CDR3 DNA reads TGCGCCAGCAGCCCGGGGACAGGGGCCTTCGACGAGCAGTACTTC.